This TCR beta chain was obtained from a study of T-cell memory formation after mild COVID-19. Concerning this clonotype: Its antigen is as yet unknown.

Trimming cost V 2 bases and J 4 bases, with 5 bases left between them. CDR1 and CDR2 from the germline V gene are SGHVS and FQNEAQ. CDR3 size: 13 residues. Study-wide results and limits: Memory sampled before infection contained some responding clones, suggesting cross-reactive memory joined. CD4+ bias marked clones expanding day 15 to 37, unlike balanced contracting clones.

Researchers used 5'RACE with constant-segment primers to make TCR alpha and TCR beta cDNA libraries that carry sample barcodes and UMIs. TCRdb processed the 5' RACE reads anew with MiXCR; each CDR3 protein has one entry. This table has some 320,000 distinct CDR3 sequences, approximately 15% appearing once. Sequenced: PBMCs or a T cell subset sorted from them (not recorded which). The TCR sequence derives from a man younger than 35 who had mild COVID-19 (a few samples of this study predate the infection). Cell type and time point are not known. The chain carries TRBV7-8 and TRBJ2-2, with D uncertain. In DNA, the CDR3 is TGTGCCAGCAGCTTACAAGCCACCGGGGAGCTGTTTTTT. It encodes CASSLQATGELFF.